This T cell receptor (beta chain) was found in a study of CD8 T cells in Susac syndrome. At the level of the study: Among sequenced Susac syndrome patients, about 6 had active disease and roughly eight were in remission.

RNA was extracted with the RNeasy kit, and a quantity of roughly 0.5 to 1 ug was reverse transcribed using random hexamers. MiXCR, applied by TCRdb to the immunoSEQ multiplex PCR reads, yields one record per CDR3 protein. The data contain approximately 160,000 distinct CDR3 sequences, more than 95% of them singletons. This CDR3 has 14 residues. V lost 4 bases and J 1 base, leaving 12 bases between the germline ends. Germline V CDR1 and CDR2: DFQATT, SNEGSKA (reference sequence). The V and J genes are TRBV20-1 and TRBJ2-3; no firm D call. Sequencing was carried out using CD4+ T cells from PBMCs. This TCR was sampled from a human donor with Susac syndrome. This CDR3 is CSATEDGRTDTQYF. The CDR3 region has the DNA TGCAGTGCTACCGAGGATGGACGCACAGATACGCAGTATTTT.